This record covers a single TCR beta chain. Antigen unknown. This record comes from a study of CD8 T cells in Susac syndrome. Study-level points and caveats: The relatively small number of individuals in the TCR sequencing and HLA analysis was acknowledged by the study.

RNA was extracted with the RNeasy kit, and a quantity of about 0.45 to 1 ug was reverse transcribed using random hexamers. Amplification of TCR beta CDR3 across 54 Vbeta and 13 Jbeta was performed with immunoSEQ multiplex PCR. MiXCR was run by TCRdb on the immunoSEQ multiplex PCR reads, yielding one entry per CDR3 protein. The sample contains some 190,000 distinct CDR3 sequences, approximately 94% of which appear only once. V was pared by 8 bases and J by 7 bases, with 12 bases between. The CDR3 sequence is 13 residues long. Germline V lookup: CDR1 MNHEY, CDR2 SVGAGI. TCR beta from blood CD8+ and CD4+ T cells was sequenced. FACS was used to enrich TEMRA cells, whereas the CD8+ and CD4+ T cells were obtained by negative isolation.

This TCR was recovered from a human donor in good health. The rearrangement links TRBV6-5 to TRBJ2-6, with D possibly being TRBD1 (5 bases). The sample taken for sequencing was CD4+ T cells from PBMCs. Here the CDR3 reads CASRTMGANVLTF. Written as DNA, the CDR3 is TGTGCCAGCCGGACAATGGGAGCCAACGTCCTGACTTTC.